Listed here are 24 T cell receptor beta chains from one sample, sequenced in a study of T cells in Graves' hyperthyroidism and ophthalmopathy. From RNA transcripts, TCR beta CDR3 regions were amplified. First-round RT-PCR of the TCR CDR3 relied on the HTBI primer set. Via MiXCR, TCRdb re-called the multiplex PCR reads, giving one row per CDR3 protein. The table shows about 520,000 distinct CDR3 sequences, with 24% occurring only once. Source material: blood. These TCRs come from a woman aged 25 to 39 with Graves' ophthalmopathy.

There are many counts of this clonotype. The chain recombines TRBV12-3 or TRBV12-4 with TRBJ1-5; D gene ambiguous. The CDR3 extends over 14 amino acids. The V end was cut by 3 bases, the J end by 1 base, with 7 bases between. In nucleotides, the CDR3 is TGTGCCAGCAGTTTTACGGGAAGCAATCAGCCCCAGCATTTT. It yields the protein CASSFTGSNQPQHF.

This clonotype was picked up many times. CDR3 nucleotide sequence: TGCAGTGCTAGTCGCGGGACCTACGAGCAGTACTTC. It is translated as CSASRGTYEQYF. This chain uses TRBV20-1 with TRBJ2-7, with D tentatively TRBD2 (6 bases). Trimming stripped 3 bases from V and 2 bases from J, with 8 bases between. CDR1 is DFQATT, CDR2 SNEGSKA, per germline (reference sequence). This CDR3 has 12 residues.

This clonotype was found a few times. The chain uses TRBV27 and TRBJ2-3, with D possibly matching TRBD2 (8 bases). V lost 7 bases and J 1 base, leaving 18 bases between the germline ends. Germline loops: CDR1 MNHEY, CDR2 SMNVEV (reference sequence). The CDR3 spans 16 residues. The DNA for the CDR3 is TGTGCCAGCATGGGACAGCGGGAGAACCGCACAGATACGCAGTATTTT. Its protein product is CASMGQRENRTDTQYF.

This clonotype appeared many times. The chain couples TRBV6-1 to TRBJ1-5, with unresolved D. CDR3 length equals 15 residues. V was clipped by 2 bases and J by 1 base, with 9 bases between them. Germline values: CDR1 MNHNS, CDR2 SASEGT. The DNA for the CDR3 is TGTGCCAGCAGTGAATATACCGGGAGCAATCAGCCCCAGCATTTT. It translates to CASSEYTGSNQPQHF.

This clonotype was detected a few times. The CDR3 region has the DNA TGCAGCGTTGATGGGCCCTCCTACGAGCAGTACTTC. It is translated as CSVDGPSYEQYF. The chain is built from TRBV29-1 and TRBJ2-7; D gene unclear. This CDR3 comprises 12 residues. Germline V gene lookup returns CDR1 SQVTM and CDR2 ANQGSEA. V was cut by 3 bases and J by 0 bases, with 6 bases left in between.

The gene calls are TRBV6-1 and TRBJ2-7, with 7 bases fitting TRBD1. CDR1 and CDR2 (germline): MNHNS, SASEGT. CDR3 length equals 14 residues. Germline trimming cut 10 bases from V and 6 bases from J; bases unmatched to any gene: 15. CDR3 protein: CATQTGQRKAEQYF. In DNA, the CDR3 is TGTGCCACACAAACGGGACAGAGGAAGGCCGAGCAGTACTTC.

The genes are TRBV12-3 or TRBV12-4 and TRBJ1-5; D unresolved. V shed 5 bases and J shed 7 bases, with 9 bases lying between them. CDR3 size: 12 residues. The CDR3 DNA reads TGTGCCAGCAGTACTCGGGCCCAGCCCCAGCATTTT. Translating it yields CASSTRAQPQHF.

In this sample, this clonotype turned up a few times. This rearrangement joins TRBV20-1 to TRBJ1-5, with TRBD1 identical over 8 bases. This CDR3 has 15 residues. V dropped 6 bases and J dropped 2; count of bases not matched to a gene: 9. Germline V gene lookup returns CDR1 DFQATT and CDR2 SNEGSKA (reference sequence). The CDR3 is CSATRSTGGNQPQHF. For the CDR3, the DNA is TGCAGTGCCACCCGGTCGACAGGGGGCAATCAGCCCCAGCATTTT.

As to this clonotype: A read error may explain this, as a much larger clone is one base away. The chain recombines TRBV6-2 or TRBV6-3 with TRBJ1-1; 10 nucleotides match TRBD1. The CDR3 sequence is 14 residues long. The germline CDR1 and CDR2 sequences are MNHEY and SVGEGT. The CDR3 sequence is CASSYGTGEAEACF. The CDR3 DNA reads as TGTGCCAGCAGTTATGGGACAGGGGAGGCTGAAGCTTGCTTT.

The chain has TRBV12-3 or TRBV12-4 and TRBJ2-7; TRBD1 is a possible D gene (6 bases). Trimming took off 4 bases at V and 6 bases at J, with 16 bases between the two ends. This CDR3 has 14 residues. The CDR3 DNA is TGTGCCAGCAGTTACGACAGGAGGTATGGCGAGCAGTACTTC. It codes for CASSYDRRYGEQYF.

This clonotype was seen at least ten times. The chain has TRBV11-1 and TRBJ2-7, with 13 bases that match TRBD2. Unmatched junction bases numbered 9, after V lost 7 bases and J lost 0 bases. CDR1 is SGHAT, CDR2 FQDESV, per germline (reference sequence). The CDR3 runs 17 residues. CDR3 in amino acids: CASIGTSGTISSYEQYF. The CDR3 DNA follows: TGTGCCAGCATAGGGACTAGCGGGACCATCTCCTCCTACGAGCAGTACTTC.

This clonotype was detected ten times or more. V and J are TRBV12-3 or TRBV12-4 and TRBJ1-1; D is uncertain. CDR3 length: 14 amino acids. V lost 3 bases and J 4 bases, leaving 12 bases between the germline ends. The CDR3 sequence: CASSFRFGRTEAFF. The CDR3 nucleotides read TGTGCCAGCAGTTTCCGGTTTGGGCGCACTGAAGCTTTCTTT.

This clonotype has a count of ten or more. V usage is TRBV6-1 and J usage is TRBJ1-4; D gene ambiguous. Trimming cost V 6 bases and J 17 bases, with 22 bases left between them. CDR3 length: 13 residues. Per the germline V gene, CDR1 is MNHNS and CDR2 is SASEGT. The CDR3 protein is CASRRSEANRPFF. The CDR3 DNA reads TGTGCCAGCAGGAGGTCGGAGGCGAACAGACCCTTTTTT.

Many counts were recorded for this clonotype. The CDR3 spells CASSSPRLSTRETQYF. As DNA, the CDR3 is TGTGCCAGCAGTAGCCCCCGGTTGTCGACTCGGGAGACCCAGTACTTC. The rearrangement links TRBV12-3 or TRBV12-4 to TRBJ2-5; D is undetermined. The CDR3 totals 16 residues. Trimming cost V 5 bases and J 5 bases, with 21 bases left between them.

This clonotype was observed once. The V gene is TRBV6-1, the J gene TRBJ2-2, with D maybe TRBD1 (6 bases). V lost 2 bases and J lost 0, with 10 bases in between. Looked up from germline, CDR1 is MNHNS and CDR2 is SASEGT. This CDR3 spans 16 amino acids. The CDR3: CASSEPGQTNTGELFF. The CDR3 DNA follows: TGTGCCAGCAGTGAACCTGGACAGACGAACACCGGGGAGCTGTTTTTT.

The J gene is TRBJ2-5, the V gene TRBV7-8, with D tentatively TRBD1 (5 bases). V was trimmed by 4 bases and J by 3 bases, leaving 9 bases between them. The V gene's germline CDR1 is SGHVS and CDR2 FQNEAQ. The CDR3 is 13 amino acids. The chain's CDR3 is CASSSRVEETQYF. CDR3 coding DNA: TGTGCCAGCAGCTCCAGGGTGGAAGAGACCCAGTACTTC.

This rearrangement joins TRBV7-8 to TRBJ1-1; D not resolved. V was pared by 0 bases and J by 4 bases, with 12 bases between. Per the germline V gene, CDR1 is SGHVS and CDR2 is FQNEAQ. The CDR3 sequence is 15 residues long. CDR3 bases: TGTGCCAGCAGCTTAGCGTGGGAGAGGGTCACTGAAGCTTTCTTT. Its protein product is CASSLAWERVTEAFF.

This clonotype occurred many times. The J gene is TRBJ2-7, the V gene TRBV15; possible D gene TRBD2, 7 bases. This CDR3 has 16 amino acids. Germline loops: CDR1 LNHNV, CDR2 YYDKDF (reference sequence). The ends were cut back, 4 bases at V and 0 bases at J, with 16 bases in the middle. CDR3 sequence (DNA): TGTGCCACCAGCAAAGGGGGGGAGTGGTCCTCCTACGAGCAGTACTTC. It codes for CATSKGGEWSSYEQYF.

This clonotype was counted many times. CDR3 protein: CASSRRDRMQPQHF. DNA for the CDR3: TGTGCCAGCAGTCGCAGGGACCGGATGCAGCCCCAGCATTTT. The J gene is TRBJ1-5, the V gene TRBV6-1; D possibly corresponds to TRBD1 (5 bases). Trimming shortened V by 5 bases and J by 7 bases, and 15 bases separated the two germline ends. CDR1 and CDR2 (germline): MNHNS, SASEGT. The CDR3 contains 14 residues.

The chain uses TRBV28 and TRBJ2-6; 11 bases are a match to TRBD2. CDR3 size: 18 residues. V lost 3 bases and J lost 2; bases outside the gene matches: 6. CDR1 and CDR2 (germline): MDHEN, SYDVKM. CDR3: CASSFTLAGGPGANVLTF. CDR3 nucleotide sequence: TGTGCCAGCAGTTTCACGCTAGCGGGAGGACCTGGGGCCAACGTCCTGACTTTC.

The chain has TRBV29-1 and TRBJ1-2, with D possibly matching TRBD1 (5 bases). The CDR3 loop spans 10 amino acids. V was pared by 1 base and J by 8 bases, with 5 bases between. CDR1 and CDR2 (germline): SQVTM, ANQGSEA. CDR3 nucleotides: TGCAGCGTTGAAGCAGGGGGCTACACCTTC. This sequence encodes CSVEAGGYTF.

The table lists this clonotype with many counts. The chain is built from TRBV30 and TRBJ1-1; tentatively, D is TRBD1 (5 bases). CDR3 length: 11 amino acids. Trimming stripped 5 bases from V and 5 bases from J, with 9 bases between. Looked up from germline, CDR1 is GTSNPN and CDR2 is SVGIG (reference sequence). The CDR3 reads CAWDRGTEAFF. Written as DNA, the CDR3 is TGTGCCTGGGACCGGGGGACTGAAGCTTTCTTT.

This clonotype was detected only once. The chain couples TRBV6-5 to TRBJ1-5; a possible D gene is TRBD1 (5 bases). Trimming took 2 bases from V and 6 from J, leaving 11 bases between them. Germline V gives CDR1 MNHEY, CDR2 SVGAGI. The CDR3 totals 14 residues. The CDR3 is CASSYDTRGQPQHF. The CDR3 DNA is TGTGCCAGCAGTTACGACACAAGGGGTCAGCCCCAGCATTTT.

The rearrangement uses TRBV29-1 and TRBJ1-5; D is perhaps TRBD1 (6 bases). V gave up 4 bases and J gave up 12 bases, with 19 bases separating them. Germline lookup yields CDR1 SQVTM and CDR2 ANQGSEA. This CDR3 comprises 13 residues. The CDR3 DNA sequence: TGCAGCGTTGGGGAAGAGATTAAGGGGGTCCAGCATTTT. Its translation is CSVGEEIKGVQHF. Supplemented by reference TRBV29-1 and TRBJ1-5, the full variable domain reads SAVISQKPSRDICQRGTSLTIQCQVDSQVTMMFWYRQQPGQSLTLIATANQGSEATYESGFVIDKFPISRPNLTFSTLTVSNMSPEDSSIYLCSVGEEIKGVQHFGDGTRLSIL.